Listed here are 29 T cell receptor beta chains from one sample, sequenced in a study of T cells after yellow fever vaccination. TCRdb re-derived calls from the 5' RACE reads in MiXCR, one entry per CDR3 protein. The sample lists about 220,000 distinct CDR3 sequences, approximately 3.3% occurring once. This specimen was CD4+ T cells sorted from PBMCs, taken 10 days after the yellow fever booster vaccination. The source is a young man who received the YFV17D yellow fever vaccine.

V and J are TRBV19 and TRBJ2-5; TRBD2 aligns across 7 bases. The CDR3 runs to 16 residues. Trimming at V came to 1 base and at J to 3 bases, leaving 8 bases not matched to a gene. The germline V gene has CDR1 LNHDA and CDR2 SQIVND (reference sequence). This CDR3 is CASSIGPGGGKETQYF. As DNA, the CDR3 is TGTGCCAGTAGTATAGGCCCGGGGGGAGGCAAAGAGACCCAGTACTTC.

This clonotype was seen many times. The gene calls are TRBV7-3 and TRBJ2-7; tentative D call: TRBD1 (6 bases). Germline V gene lookup returns CDR1 SGHTA and CDR2 FQGTGA. Trimming removed 2 bases at V and 2 bases at J, with 10 bases between. This CDR3 comprises 14 residues. The CDR3 loop reads CASSLLAGAYEQYF. The DNA of the CDR3 is TGTGCCAGCAGCTTATTAGCAGGGGCCTACGAGCAGTACTTC.

This clonotype was seen more than once but under ten times. This chain connects TRBV4-1 to TRBJ1-1; D is uncertain. Trimming took 1 base from V and 5 from J, leaving 14 bases between them. The CDR3 loop spans 15 amino acids. Germline CDR1 reads MGHRA; CDR2 reads YSYEKL. As DNA, the CDR3 is TGCGCCAGCAGCCAAGGTCGTGGGTTCTCGACTGAAGCTTTCTTT. It encodes CASSQGRGFSTEAFF.

This chain uses TRBV12-3 or TRBV12-4 with TRBJ2-4; 7 positions match TRBD2. J lost 4 bases, V lost 5 bases, and 5 bases had no gene match. The CDR3 extends over 14 amino acids. The CDR3: CASSREVGKNIQYF. In nucleotides, the CDR3 is TGTGCCAGCAGTCGGGAGGTGGGGAAAAACATTCAGTACTTC.

This rearrangement joins TRBV7-2 to TRBJ2-5; D unresolved. The CDR3 contains 15 residues. Germline V gene lookup returns CDR1 SGHTA and CDR2 FQGNSA. Trimming cost V 1 base and J 1 base, with 10 bases left between them. The CDR3 region has the DNA TGTGCCAGCAGCTTAGAGGTCGCTCGCCAAGAGACCCAGTACTTC. This sequence encodes CASSLEVARQETQYF.

At least ten counts were recorded for this clonotype. The chain uses TRBV7-2 and TRBJ2-3; a weak D match, TRBD2 (6 bases). Deletions cut 5 bases from V and 7 bases from J, with 13 bases between. The germline CDR1 and CDR2 sequences are SGHTA and FQGNSA. This CDR3 spans 13 amino acids. CDR3: CASSQWRGHTQYF. In DNA, the CDR3 is TGTGCCAGCAGCCAATGGAGGGGACATACGCAGTATTTT.

This clonotype was recorded many times. This chain connects TRBV20-1 to TRBJ2-5, with D unclear. CDR3 length equals 12 residues. The V and J ends lost 5 bases and 4 bases respectively, with 11 bases between them. Per the germline V gene, CDR1 is DFQATT and CDR2 is SNEGSKA (reference sequence). CDR3: CSAARMGETQYF. CDR3 DNA sequence: TGCAGTGCTGCACGGATGGGAGAGACCCAGTACTTC.

The sample holds many counts of this clonotype. The V gene is TRBV5-1, the J gene TRBJ1-6, with D maybe TRBD1 (6 bases). There are 16 residues in the CDR3. Trimming took 0 bases from V and 9 from J, leaving 16 bases between them. Germline values: CDR1 SGHRS, CDR2 YFSETQ. In DNA, the CDR3 is TGCGCCAGCAGCTTGGCCGGACAGCTTTTAGCTTCACCCCTCCACTTT. It yields the protein CASSLAGQLLASPLHF.

This clonotype was observed many times. The chain combines TRBV5-6 with TRBJ2-3, with TRBD1 identical over 10 bases. The length of the CDR3 is 14 residues. Germline CDR1 and CDR2: SGHDT and YYEEEE. Trimming at V came to 4 bases and at J to 7 bases, leaving 6 bases not matched to a gene. The CDR3 DNA is TGTGCCAGCAGCGGGGACAGGGGTCGGAATACGCAGTATTTT. As protein: CASSGDRGRNTQYF.

Ten or more counts support this clonotype. The CDR3 region has the DNA TGTGCCAGCAGCCAACGGCGAGGGGGGGAGACCCAGTACTTC. Amino acids: CASSQRRGGETQYF. This chain connects TRBV3-1 to TRBJ2-5; the D gene could be TRBD1 or TRBD2 (6 bases each). The germline gives CDR1 LGHDT, CDR2 YNNKEL (reference sequence). The CDR3 is 14 amino acids. Trimming removed 2 bases from V and 5 bases from J, with 12 bases in between.

This clonotype showed up just a few times. The rearrangement joins TRBV3-1 to TRBJ1-1; no definite D call. Germline lookup yields CDR1 LGHDT and CDR2 YNNKEL (reference sequence). CDR3 length: 15 amino acids. V was pared by 0 bases and J by 0 bases, with 8 bases between. CDR3 nucleotide sequence: TGTGCCAGCAGCCAAGACGCCGGGTTGAACACTGAAGCTTTCTTT. This encodes CASSQDAGLNTEAFF. The full variable domain, with the rest looked up from reference TRBV3-1 and TRBJ1-1, is DTAVSQTPKYLVTQMGNDKSIKCEQNLGHDTMYWYKQDSKKFLKIMFSYNNKELIINETVPNRFSPKSPDKAHLNLHINSLELGDSAVYFCASSQDAGLNTEAFFGQGTRLTVV.

This clonotype came up a few times. The CDR3 sequence: CASSYSENTEAFF. The CDR3 coding sequence is TGTGCCAGCAGTTATTCTGAGAACACTGAAGCTTTCTTT. J is TRBJ1-1 and V is TRBV6-5, with D unresolved. V lost 3 bases to trimming and J lost 1 base, with 6 bases between them. CDR1 is MNHEY and CDR2 is SVGAGI in the germline V gene. The CDR3 is made up of 13 amino acids.

This clonotype was detected ten times or more. The rearrangement uses TRBV30 and TRBJ2-7, with D tentatively TRBD2 (5 bases). This CDR3 has 14 amino acids. V was shortened by 3 bases and J by 3 bases, with 15 bases between the two germline ends. Germline V gene lookup returns CDR1 GTSNPN and CDR2 SVGIG (reference sequence). CDR3 amino acids: CAWRPPGSYYEQYF. In nucleotides, the CDR3 is TGTGCCTGGAGACCCCCGGGGTCCTACTACGAGCAGTACTTC. Combining the CDR3 with reference TRBV30 and TRBJ2-7 gives the whole variable domain SQTIHQWPATLVQPVGSPLSLECTVEGTSNPNLYWYRQAAGRGLQLLFYSVGIGQISSEVPQNLSASRPQDRQFILSSKKLLLSDSGFYLCAWRPPGSYYEQYFGPGTRLTVT.

Many counts were recorded for this clonotype. The chain has TRBV7-2 and TRBJ2-3; D call uncertain. This CDR3 spans 13 amino acids. Germline-derived CDR1 and CDR2 are SGHTA and FQGNSA. V lost 8 bases to trimming and J lost 3 bases, with 12 bases between them. The CDR3 DNA sequence: TGTGCCAGCTTGGGTTTTGGTACAGATACGCAGTATTTT. The encoded protein is CASLGFGTDTQYF.

Ten or more counts support this clonotype. The genes are TRBV5-6 and TRBJ1-2; 9 bases are a match to TRBD1. The junction had 7 bases not matched to a gene; V was cut back by 7 bases and J by 6 bases. The CDR3 loop spans 13 amino acids. The germline CDR1 and CDR2 sequences are SGHDT and YYEEEE. CDR3: CASDLQGADGYTF. The CDR3 DNA reads as TGTGCCAGCGATCTACAGGGGGCAGATGGCTACACCTTC.

This clonotype occurred a few times. The J gene is TRBJ2-3, the V gene TRBV5-5; D gene ambiguous. The CDR3 consists of 14 residues. Per the germline V gene, CDR1 is SGHKS and CDR2 is YYEKEE (reference sequence). Trimming removed 5 bases at V and 2 bases at J, with 12 bases between. The CDR3 protein is CASSLRATTDTQYF. In DNA form, the CDR3 reads TGTGCCAGCAGTTTACGGGCGACCACAGATACGCAGTATTTT.

The chain employs TRBV7-3 and TRBJ2-3; 8 bases match TRBD1. Trimming took 5 bases from V and 5 from J; bases not matched to a gene: 3. The CDR3 length is 13 residues. The germline V gene encodes CDR1 SGHTA and CDR2 FQGTGA. CDR3 residues: CASSRQGLDTQYF. As DNA, the CDR3 is TGTGCCAGCAGCCGACAGGGGTTAGATACGCAGTATTTT.

The rearrangement uses TRBV7-2 and TRBJ2-2, with D possibly matching TRBD2 (7 bases). CDR3 length: 16 residues. Trimming stripped 3 bases from V and 1 base from J, with 12 bases between. Germline CDR1 reads SGHTA; CDR2 reads FQGNSA. CDR3 bases: TGTGCCAGCAGCTTTGTGGGGGGGCTGAACACCGGGGAGCTGTTTTTT. Translation gives CASSFVGGLNTGELFF.

This clonotype was seen repeatedly, ten times or more. The chain recombines TRBV18 with TRBJ2-6, with D hard to call. Trimming left V 3 bases short and J 0 bases short, with 12 bases between. Germline V gene lookup returns CDR1 KGHSH and CDR2 LQKENI. The CDR3 totals 17 residues. CDR3 nucleotide sequence: TGTGCCAGCTCACCGGGCAGCCCACCCTCTGGGGCCAACGTCCTGACTTTC. It yields the protein CASSPGSPPSGANVLTF.

This clonotype was seen more than once but under ten times. The rearrangement uses TRBV18 and TRBJ2-1; D might be TRBD2 (5 bases). Trimming took off 7 bases at V and 4 bases at J, with 14 bases between the two ends. The germline V gene encodes CDR1 KGHSH and CDR2 LQKENI. CDR3 length: 14 residues. The DNA of the CDR3 is TGTGCCAGCTTGTCGGGATTGGGATACAATGAGCAGTTCTTC. Translating gives CASLSGLGYNEQFF. The full variable domain, its missing parts supplied by reference TRBV18 and TRBJ2-1, is NAGVMQNPRHLVRRRGQEARLRCSPMKGHSHVYWYRQLPEEGLKFMVYLQKENIIDESGMPKERFSAEFPKEGPSILRIQQVVRGDSAAYFCASLSGLGYNEQFFGPGTRLTVL.

This clonotype was recorded a few times. The chain carries TRBV14 and TRBJ2-3, with D maybe TRBD2 (6 bases). Trimming stripped 0 bases from V and 1 base from J, with 17 bases between. The CDR3 has 18 amino acids. Germline CDR1 and CDR2: SGHDN and FVKESK. The CDR3: CASSQEGQRVRGTDTQYF. The CDR3 bases are TGTGCCAGCAGCCAAGAAGGTCAGCGGGTGAGGGGCACAGATACGCAGTATTTT.

This clonotype turned up a few times. V gene TRBV27 combines with J gene TRBJ2-7; TRBD1 matches 8 bases. The junction had 11 bases not matched to a gene; V was cut back by 8 bases and J by 8 bases. The germline gives CDR1 MNHEY, CDR2 SMNVEV (reference sequence). The CDR3 consists of 13 residues. CDR3 DNA sequence: TGTGCCAGCGGGACCGGACAGGGCCGAAAGCAGTACTTC. The encoded protein is CASGTGQGRKQYF.

This clonotype was seen a handful of times. V gene TRBV2 combines with J gene TRBJ1-3; 10 bases agree with TRBD1. The CDR3 runs 15 residues. From germline, CDR1 is SNHLY and CDR2 FYNNEI. Losses at the gene ends were 6 bases for V and 0 bases for J; bases not matched to a gene: 2. Here the CDR3 reads CASRGQGFSGNTIYF. The CDR3 DNA reads TGTGCCAGCAGGGGACAGGGGTTCTCTGGAAACACCATATATTTT.

This clonotype has at least ten counts. This rearrangement joins TRBV4-2 to TRBJ1-2; D is unresolved. The length of the CDR3 is 14 residues. V was clipped by 1 base and J by 5 bases, with 11 bases between them. CDR1 and CDR2 from the germline V gene are LGHNA and YNFKEQ. CDR3 in DNA: TGTGCCAGCAGCCAAGTCGCGGAAGTTTATGGCTACACCTTC. Translating it yields CASSQVAEVYGYTF.

This clonotype was seen many times. This chain joins TRBV2 and TRBJ2-7, with D perhaps TRBD2 (6 bases). The CDR3 is 15 amino acids. Germline V gene sequence: CDR1 SNHLY, CDR2 FYNNEI. The germline V and J ends were trimmed by 2 bases and 2 bases, with 13 bases remaining between them. CDR3 sequence: CASSEPGEVTYEQYF. CDR3 coding DNA: TGTGCCAGCAGTGAACCGGGGGAAGTTACCTACGAGCAGTACTTC.

This clonotype has at least ten counts. The chain links TRBV12-3 or TRBV12-4 to TRBJ1-6; tentative D call: TRBD1 (5 bases). The CDR3 contains 14 residues. Trimming cost V 6 bases and J 9 bases, with 15 bases left between them. The CDR3 is CASSPEGGVSPLHF. CDR3 DNA: TGTGCCAGCAGCCCCGAAGGAGGGGTTTCACCCCTCCACTTT.

This clonotype was seen at least ten times. The gene calls are TRBV20-1 and TRBJ2-7; unclear D gene. CDR1 is DFQATT, CDR2 SNEGSKA, per germline (reference sequence). The V end was cut by 4 bases, the J end by 6 bases, with 16 bases between. The CDR3 loop spans 13 amino acids. The CDR3 DNA sequence: TGCAGTGCTACCGGTGCTCAGGACCGCGAGCAGTACGTC. This translates into CSATGAQDREQYV.

This clonotype was seen many times. The genes are TRBV6-5 and TRBJ2-7, with D perhaps given as TRBD1 or TRBD2 (5 bases each). In germline, CDR1 is MNHEY, CDR2 SVGAGI. The CDR3 covers 15 residues. Trimming removed 2 bases from V and 0 bases from J, with 11 bases in between. The DNA of the CDR3 is TGTGCCAGCAGTTACGAACGGGGCAGCTCCTACGAGCAGTACTTC. It translates to CASSYERGSSYEQYF.

In its sample, this clonotype was seen a few times. The chain links TRBV3-1 to TRBJ1-1; unclear D gene. V was pared by 4 bases and J by 5 bases, with 14 bases between. The germline gives CDR1 LGHDT, CDR2 YNNKEL (reference sequence). The CDR3 runs 14 residues. The CDR3 protein is CASSLSTGGTEAFF. Written as DNA, the CDR3 is TGTGCCAGCAGCCTGTCAACGGGCGGGACTGAAGCTTTCTTT.